The sequence of this T cell receptor beta chain was determined in a study of T-cell reconstitution after alpha-beta-depleted transplantation in children. Study-level results: T-cell numbers and diversity one year post-transplant derived largely from freshly generated T cells.

The CDR3 is made up of 18 amino acids. V lost 3 bases and J lost 5; bases outside the gene matches: 15. Molecular barcoding with unique molecular identifiers was used for the TCRbeta library. TCRdb itself ran the PCR reads through MiXCR, one entry per CDR3 protein. The sample lists approximately 80,000 distinct CDR3 sequences, 13% to 15% occurring once. On this clonotype: No antigen is known for it.

The chain links TRBV12-3 or TRBV12-4 to TRBJ2-5; 10 bases are shared with TRBD1. The receptor comes from a male patient between 2 and 10 years old who had a stem cell transplant for acute lymphoblastic leukemia, so the T cells may come from the graft donor. Sequenced material: PBMCs, mostly from graft donor cells, taken 180 days after TCRalphabeta/CD19-depleted stem cell transplant. CDR3 region: CASSLAHRGTGAGETQYF. The DNA for the CDR3 is TGTGCCAGCAGTTTGGCCCACCGCGGGACAGGGGCAGGGGAGACCCAGTACTTC.